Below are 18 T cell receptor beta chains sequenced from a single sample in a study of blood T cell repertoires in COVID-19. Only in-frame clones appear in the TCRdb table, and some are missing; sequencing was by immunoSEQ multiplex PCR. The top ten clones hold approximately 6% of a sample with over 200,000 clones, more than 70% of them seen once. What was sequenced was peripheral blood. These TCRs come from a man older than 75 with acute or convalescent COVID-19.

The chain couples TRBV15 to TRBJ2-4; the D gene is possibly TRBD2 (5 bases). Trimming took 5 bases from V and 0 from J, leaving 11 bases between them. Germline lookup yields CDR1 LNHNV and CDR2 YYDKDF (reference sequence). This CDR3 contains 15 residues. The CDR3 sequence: CATSPVRVAKNIQYF. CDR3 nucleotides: TGTGCCACCAGCCCGGTGCGGGTAGCCAAAAACATTCAGTACTTC.

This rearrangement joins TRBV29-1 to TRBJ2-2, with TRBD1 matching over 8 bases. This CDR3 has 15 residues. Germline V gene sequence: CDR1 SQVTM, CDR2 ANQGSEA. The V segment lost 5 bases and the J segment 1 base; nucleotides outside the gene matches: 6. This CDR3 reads CSVLGQGRNTGELFF. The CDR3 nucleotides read TGCAGCGTTCTTGGACAGGGTAGGAACACCGGGGAGCTGTTTTTT.

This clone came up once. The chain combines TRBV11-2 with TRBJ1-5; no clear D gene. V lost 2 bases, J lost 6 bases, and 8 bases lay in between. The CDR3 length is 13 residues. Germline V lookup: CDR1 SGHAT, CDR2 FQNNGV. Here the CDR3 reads CASSLIRGQPQHF. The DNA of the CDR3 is TGTGCCAGCAGCTTAATTCGAGGTCAGCCCCAGCATTTT.

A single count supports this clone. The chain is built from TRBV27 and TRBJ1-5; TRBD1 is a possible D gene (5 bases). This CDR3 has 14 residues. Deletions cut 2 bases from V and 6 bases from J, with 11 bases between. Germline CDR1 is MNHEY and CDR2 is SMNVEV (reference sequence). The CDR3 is CASSLNMDTQPQHF. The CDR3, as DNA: TGTGCCAGCAGTTTAAACATGGACACTCAGCCCCAGCATTTT.

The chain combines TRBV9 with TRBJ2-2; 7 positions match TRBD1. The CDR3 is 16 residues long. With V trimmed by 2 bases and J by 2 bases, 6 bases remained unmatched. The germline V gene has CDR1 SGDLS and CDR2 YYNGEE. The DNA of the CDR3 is TGTGCCAGCAGCGTCACCTGGGACAGTAACACCGGGGAGCTGTTTTTT. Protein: CASSVTWDSNTGELFF.

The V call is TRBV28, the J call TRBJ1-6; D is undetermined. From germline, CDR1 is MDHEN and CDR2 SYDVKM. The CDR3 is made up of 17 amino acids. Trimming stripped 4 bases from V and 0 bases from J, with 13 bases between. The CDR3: CASSSFGGTSYNSPLHF. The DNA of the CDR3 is TGTGCCAGCAGTTCCTTTGGAGGTACCTCCTATAATTCACCCCTCCACTTT.

CDR3 in DNA: TGCGCCAGCAGCTCCCAGGGGGGCACTGAAGCTTTCTTT. Encoded protein: CASSSQGGTEAFF. The chain carries TRBV5-1 and TRBJ1-1; 7 nucleotides agree with TRBD1. Germline lookup yields CDR1 SGHRS and CDR2 YFSETQ. The CDR3 runs to 13 residues. V shed 3 bases, J shed 4 bases, and the junction held 3 bases outside the gene matches.

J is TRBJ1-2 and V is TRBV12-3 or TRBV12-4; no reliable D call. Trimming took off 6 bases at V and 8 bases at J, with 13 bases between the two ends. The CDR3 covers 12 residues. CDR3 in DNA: TGTGCCAGCAGCAGCGGGTTGTCCGGCTACACCTTC. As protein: CASSSGLSGYTF.

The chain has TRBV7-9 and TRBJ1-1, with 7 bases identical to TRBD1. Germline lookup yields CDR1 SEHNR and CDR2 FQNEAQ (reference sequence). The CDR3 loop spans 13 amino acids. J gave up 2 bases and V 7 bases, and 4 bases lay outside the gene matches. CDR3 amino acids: CASNRQGNTEAFF. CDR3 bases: TGTGCCAGCAACAGACAGGGTAACACTGAAGCTTTCTTT.

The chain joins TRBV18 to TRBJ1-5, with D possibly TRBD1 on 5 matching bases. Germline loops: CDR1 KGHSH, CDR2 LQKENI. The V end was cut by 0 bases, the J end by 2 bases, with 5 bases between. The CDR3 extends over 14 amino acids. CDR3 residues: CASSPPGRNQPQHF. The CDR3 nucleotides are TGTGCCAGCTCACCACCGGGGCGCAATCAGCCCCAGCATTTT. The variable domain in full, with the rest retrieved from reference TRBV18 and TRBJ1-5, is NAGVMQNPRHLVRRRGQEARLRCSPMKGHSHVYWYRQLPEEGLKFMVYLQKENIIDESGMPKERFSAEFPKEGPSILRIQQVVRGDSAAYFCASSPPGRNQPQHFGDGTRLSIL.

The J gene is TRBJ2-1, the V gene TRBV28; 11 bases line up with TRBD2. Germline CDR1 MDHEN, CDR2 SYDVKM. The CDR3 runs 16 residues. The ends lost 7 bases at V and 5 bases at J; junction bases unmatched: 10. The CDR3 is CASIVAGGPWDNEQFF. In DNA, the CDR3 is TGTGCCAGCATAGTAGCGGGAGGGCCGTGGGACAATGAGCAGTTCTTC.

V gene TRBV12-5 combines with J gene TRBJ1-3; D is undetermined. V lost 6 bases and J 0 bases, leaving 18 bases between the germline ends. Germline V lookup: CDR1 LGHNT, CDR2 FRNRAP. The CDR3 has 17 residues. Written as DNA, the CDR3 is TGTGCTAGTGGGACCTCCGGCGGAGGGAGCTCTGGAAACACCATATATTTT. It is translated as CASGTSGGGSSGNTIYF.

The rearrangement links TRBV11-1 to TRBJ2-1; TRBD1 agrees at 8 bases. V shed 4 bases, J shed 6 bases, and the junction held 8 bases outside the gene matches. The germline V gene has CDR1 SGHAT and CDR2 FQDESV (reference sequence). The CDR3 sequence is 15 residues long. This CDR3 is CASSWQGALGNEQFF. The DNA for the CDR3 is TGTGCCAGCAGCTGGCAGGGGGCGCTGGGCAATGAGCAGTTCTTC.

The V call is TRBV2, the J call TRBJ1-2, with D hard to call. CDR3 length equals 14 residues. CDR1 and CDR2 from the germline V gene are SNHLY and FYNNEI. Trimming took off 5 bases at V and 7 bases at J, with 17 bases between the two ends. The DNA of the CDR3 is TGTGCCAGCAGTTCACAGTCGGGGTTGGGTGGCTACACCTTC. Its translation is CASSSQSGLGGYTF.

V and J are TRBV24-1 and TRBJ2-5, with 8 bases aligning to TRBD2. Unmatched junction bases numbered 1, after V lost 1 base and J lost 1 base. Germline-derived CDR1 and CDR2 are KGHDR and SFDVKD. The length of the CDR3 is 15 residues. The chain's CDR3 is CATSDFGGGQETQYF. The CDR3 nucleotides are TGTGCCACCAGTGATTTCGGGGGGGGCCAAGAGACCCAGTACTTC.

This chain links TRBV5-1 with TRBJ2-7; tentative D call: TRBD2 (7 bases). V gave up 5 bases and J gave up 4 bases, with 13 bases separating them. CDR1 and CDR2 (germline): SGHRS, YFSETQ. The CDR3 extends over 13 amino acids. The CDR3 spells CASRPGGGYEQYF. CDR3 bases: TGCGCCAGCAGGCCGGGGGGCGGGTACGAGCAGTACTTC.

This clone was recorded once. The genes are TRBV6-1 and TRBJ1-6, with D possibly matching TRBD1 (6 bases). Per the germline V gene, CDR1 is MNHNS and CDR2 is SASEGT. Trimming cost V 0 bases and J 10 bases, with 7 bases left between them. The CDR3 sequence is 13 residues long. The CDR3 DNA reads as TGTGCCAGCAGTGAAGCGAGGGGGTCACCCCTCCACTTT. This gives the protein CASSEARGSPLHF.

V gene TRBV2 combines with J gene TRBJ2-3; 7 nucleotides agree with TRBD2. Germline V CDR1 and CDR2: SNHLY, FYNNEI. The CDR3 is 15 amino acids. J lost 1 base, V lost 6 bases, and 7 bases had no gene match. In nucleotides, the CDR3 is TGTGCCAGCAGGGGAGGGTGGTCAGGCACAGATACGCAGTATTTT. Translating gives CASRGGWSGTDTQYF.